The source of this T cell receptor beta chain is a study of blood T cell repertoires in COVID-19 (dated by TCRdb to the early 2020s). Concerning the study at large: Samples from collaborators originated in the United States, Italy and Spain and spanned both the acute and convalescent phases of COVID-19. The material from the prospective study consisted of cDNA or gDNA derived from T cells, B-cell-depleted T cells, or PBMCs. Subjects who had been exposed to COVID-19, were actively infected with it, or had recovered from it provided the deeply sampled blood TCRbeta repertoires that made up the dataset. A freely available public database, intended as a resource for researchers studying the immune response to SARS-CoV-2, is where the repertoires were released. The samples were drawn from two sources: the first 160 participants of the ongoing ImmuneRACE study, and about 1,300 subjects contributed by 6 global collaborators. A de-identified subject ID, COVID-19 status, age in years and sex were almost always included in the sample metadata. Where available, HLA class I and class II types were obtained from metadata supplied by the sample provider rather than from assay-based typing.

Overall study results and their limits: Clinical and demographic metadata were provided uncurated, with the amount varying by source and participant.

Notes on this clone: Its antigen remains unidentified. Within one base of it there is no much larger clone, and no base qualities were kept.

TCRbeta CDR3 regions were amplified from genomic DNA by means of the immunoSEQ Assay, a bias-controlled multiplex PCR. In the source study's methods: Within the assay, amplification of reference gene primers was used to estimate how many nucleated cells each sample contained. To quantify the absolute abundance of each unique TCRbeta CDR3 rearrangement, sequence reads were collapsed and filtered. For each sample, productive Simpson clonality was calculated as the square root of Simpson's diversity index across productive rearrangements. In TCRdb, the immuneACCESS table is reduced to in-frame sequences with V and J assigned. These tables do not hold every clone; where another copy was compared, an unresolved V gene accounts for under half, and the others remain unexplained. D and trimming come from the DNA, and the V and J calls and clone size come from that table. The sample table contains roughly 570,000 clones; only one count was recorded for approximately 88% of them. Less than 9% of the sample comes from the top ten.

One collaborating source in Seattle enrolled patients during active infection and followed them longitudinally through the course of disease. Each collaborating institution followed its own protocols to collect whole blood in K2EDTA tubes. For TCRbeta analysis, collaborators shipped samples in one of three forms: frozen whole blood, isolated PBMCs, or DNA extracted from either of those sample types. The CDR3, cysteine through phenylalanine, is 16 amino acids long. Only the CDR3 region is kept as DNA, spanning 48 bases read in frame from base 1. According to the germline V gene (reference sequence), CDR1 reads PRHDT and CDR2 reads FYEKMQ. V is pruned by 5 bases and J by 4 bases, leaving 10 bases of the junction without a gene match.

The origin of this receptor is a woman aged 45-60 years with COVID-19, enrolled during active disease. The sequenced material came from peripheral blood. This sequence uses TRBV13 and TRBJ2-3; 9 junctional bases match TRBD2. The nucleotide sequence reads TGTGCCAGCAGCGGAGGCGGGGGGGCCGATGCAGATACGCAGTATTTT. Translated, it gives CASSGGGGADADTQYF.